This T cell receptor beta chain was found in a study of control samples from healthy donors and cancer patients. Clones were read by immunoSEQ multiplex PCR, and TCRdb kept only the in-frame ones, dropping some. The table shows 95,000 to 130,000 clones, with about 88% occurring only once. Germline assignment: CDR1 SGHRS and CDR2 YFSETQ. The V segment lost 1 base and the J segment 1 base; nucleotides outside the gene matches: 4. The CDR3 consists of 15 residues. The rearrangement uses TRBV5-1 and TRBJ2-5; 7 nucleotides match TRBD2. The sample consisted of blood. This receptor was taken from a woman in her 70s in good health. DNA for the CDR3: TGCGCCAGCAGCTTGTTTGGCGGGGGCCAAGAGACCCAGTACTTC. It codes for CASSLFGGGQETQYF.